This T cell receptor beta chain was sequenced in a study of blood T cell repertoires in COVID-19. Study-wide context: Samples came from the United States, Italy and Spain, spanning acute and convalescent COVID-19. Sample material is recorded as cDNA or gDNA derived from T cells, B-cell-depleted T cells, or PBMCs.

Per the original data handling: Researchers report that nucleated cell counts were estimated from reference gene primer amplification. TCRdb's copy holds only in-frame clones and misses some; the assay was immunoSEQ multiplex PCR. V, J and clone size were drawn from that table, and D and trimming were deduced from the DNA. In the table there are approximately 190,000 clones, roughly 88% of which are singletons. The sequencing input was peripheral blood. The source of this sequence is a woman in her thirties or forties who had recovered from COVID-19.

The CDR3 coding sequence is TGTGCCAGCAGGGACAGGGCGCCGAACACTGAAGCTTTCTTT. Protein: CASRDRAPNTEAFF. The rearrangement links TRBV3-1 (or the pseudogene TRBV3-2) to TRBJ1-1, with 8 bases fitting TRBD1. The J segment lost 1 base and the V segment lost 6 bases, leaving 4 bases of the junction unmatched. CDR1 LGHDT and CDR2 YNNKEL come from the germline V gene (reference sequence). The CDR3 length is 14 residues.